Following are 4 T cell receptor beta chains from one sample sequenced in a study of CD8+ T cells in alopecia areata (dated by TCRdb to the late 2010s). Libraries came from the immunoSEQ multiplex PCR assay. To provide template for TCR sequencing, every sample had RNA extracted and reverse transcribed into cDNA. Held by TCRdb, this immuneACCESS table contains in-frame sequences only and omits some clones. Under half of the omission traces to an unresolved V gene where checked; the cause of the rest is unknown. The sample table shows about 120,000 clones, and about half are seen once. Roughly 0.5% of the sample rests with the top ten. The time point label, as the study defines it: less than five weeks on oral tofacitinib. Sample treatment or condition, as interpreted from the label and publication: oral pan-JAK inhibitor, 5-10 mg twice daily. The source material was CD4+ T cells sorted from blood, sampled at week 4, from a patient treated with tofacitinib. The source of these receptors is a human donor with alopecia areata.

This clone was recorded a few times. This sequence joins TRBV19 and TRBJ2-4; D is ambiguous. The CDR3 is made up of 14 amino acids. The germline CDR1 and CDR2 sequences are LNHDA and SQIVND (reference sequence). Trimming left V 6 bases short and J 0 bases short, with 9 bases between. The CDR3 region is CASRSLLAKNIQYF. The CDR3 DNA reads as TGTGCCAGTAGGTCTCTACTAGCCAAAAACATTCAGTACTTC.

Of note for this clone: Other DNA sequences in the sample encode the same CDR3. The chain recombines TRBV29-1 with TRBJ1-1; 11 nucleotides align to TRBD1. In germline, CDR1 is SQVTM, CDR2 ANQGSEA. V shed 6 bases and J 4 bases; nucleotides not matched to a gene: 4. The CDR3 contains 13 residues. The CDR3 coding sequence is TGCAGCGTGGAGGGACAGGGGGGCACTGAAGCTTTCTTT. Translating it yields CSVEGQGGTEAFF.

The chain employs TRBV30 and TRBJ2-7; D is perhaps TRBD2 (6 bases). Between the trimmed V and J ends, which lost 1 base and 2 bases, there was a span of 6 bases. Looked up from germline, CDR1 is GTSNPN and CDR2 is SVGIG (reference sequence). CDR3 length: 12 residues. In nucleotides, the CDR3 is TGTGCCTGGAGTGCGGGGGCCTACGAGCAGTACTTC. Its translation is CAWSAGAYEQYF.

V usage is TRBV30 and J usage is TRBJ2-1; D unclear. Germline V gene data show CDR1 as GTSNPN and CDR2 as SVGIG (reference sequence). CDR3 length equals 11 residues. V lost 5 bases and J 10 bases, leaving 12 bases between the germline ends. The CDR3 nucleotides are TGTGCCTGGCGTTATCTCAGGGAGCAGTTCTTC. Encoded protein: CAWRYLREQFF.